This T cell receptor (beta chain) was identified during a study of blood T cell repertoires in COVID-19. Study-level background: T cells, B-cell-depleted T cells, or PBMCs supplied cDNA or gDNA.

Assay: immunoSEQ multiplex PCR; the TCRdb copy retains only in-frame clones and omits some. This table has some 340,000 clones, roughly 90% appearing once. Participants classified as exposed had met a COVID-19 case within 2 weeks before study entry. V lost 0 bases and J lost 4; bases outside the gene matches: 2. This CDR3 has 14 residues. The germline V gene encodes CDR1 SGHRS and CDR2 YFSETQ. The chain couples TRBV5-1 to TRBJ2-7; 9 nucleotides agree with TRBD1. The sample was PBMCs or T cells enriched from blood (not recorded which). This clonotype was sampled from a woman under 40 who had been exposed to COVID-19. As DNA, the CDR3 is TGCGCCAGCAGCTTGGGGACAGGGGAGTACGAGCAGTACTTC. Translated: CASSLGTGEYEQYF.